This T cell receptor beta chain comes out of a study of blood T cells in healthy people across ages. The V gene lost 0 bases and the J gene lost 3 bases, with 14 bases spanning the gap. There are 16 residues in the CDR3. CDR1 and CDR2 (germline): MNHEY, SVGAGI. The use of a sample-barcoded 5' primer and a J-beta primer mix characterized a second PCR of roughly 7 to 12 cycles. Carrying 12 random nucleotides, a template-switch adaptor labeled each individual cDNA molecule. TCRdb re-derived calls from the 5' RACE reads in MiXCR, one entry per CDR3 protein. The sample includes roughly 2 million distinct CDR3 sequences, less than 50% of them seen just once.

This TCR came from a woman in her forties in good health. Sequences were obtained from blood. The V call is TRBV6-5, the J call TRBJ1-2, with a possible D match to TRBD1 (5 bases). CDR3 amino acids: CASSYSNGGFDYGYTF. The DNA of the CDR3 is TGTGCCAGCAGTTACTCGAACGGGGGATTCGACTATGGCTACACCTTC.